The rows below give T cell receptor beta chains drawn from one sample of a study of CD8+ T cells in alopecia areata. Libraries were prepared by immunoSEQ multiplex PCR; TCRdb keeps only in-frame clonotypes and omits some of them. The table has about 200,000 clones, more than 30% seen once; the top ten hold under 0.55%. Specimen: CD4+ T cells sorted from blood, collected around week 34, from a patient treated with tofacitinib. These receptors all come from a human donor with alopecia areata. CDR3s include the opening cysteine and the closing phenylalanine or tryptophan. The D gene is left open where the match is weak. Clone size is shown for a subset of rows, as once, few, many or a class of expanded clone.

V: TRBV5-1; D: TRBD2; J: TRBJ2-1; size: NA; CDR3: CASSSLTSGNYNEQFF; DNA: TGCGCCAGCAGCTCGTTGACTAGCGGGAACTACAATGAGCAGTTCTTC
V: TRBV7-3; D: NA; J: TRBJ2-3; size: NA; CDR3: CASSFGGATDTQYF; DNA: TGTGCCAGCAGCTTTGGGGGCGCGACAGATACGCAGTATTTT
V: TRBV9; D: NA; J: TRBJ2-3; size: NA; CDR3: CASSVGLTDTQYF; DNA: TGTGCCAGCAGCGTAGGACTCACAGATACGCAGTATTTT
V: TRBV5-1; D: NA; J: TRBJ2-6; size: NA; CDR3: CASSWGTVSVGANVLTF; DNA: TGCGCCAGCAGCTGGGGGACGGTTTCGGTCGGGGCCAACGTCCTGACTTTC
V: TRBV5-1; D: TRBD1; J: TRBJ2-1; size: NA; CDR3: CASSWTGSSNEQFF; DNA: TGCGCCAGCAGCTGGACAGGGTCTAGCAATGAGCAGTTCTTC
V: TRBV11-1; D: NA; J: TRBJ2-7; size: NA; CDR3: CASSFREESSYEQYF; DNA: TGTGCCAGCAGCTTCAGGGAAGAGAGCTCCTACGAGCAGTACTTC
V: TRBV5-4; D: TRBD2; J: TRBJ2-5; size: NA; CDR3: CASSRLAGGEQETQYF; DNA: TGTGCCAGCAGCCGACTAGCGGGAGGGGAACAAGAGACCCAGTACTTC
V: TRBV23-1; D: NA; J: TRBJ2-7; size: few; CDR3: CASSQTQSRTESSYEQYF; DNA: TGCGCCAGCAGTCAGACCCAAAGCCGGACAGAGAGCTCCTACGAGCAGTACTTC
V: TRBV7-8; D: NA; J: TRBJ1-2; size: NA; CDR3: CASSLERGFEYGYTF; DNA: TGTGCCAGCAGCTTAGAGCGGGGCTTCGAATATGGCTACACCTTC
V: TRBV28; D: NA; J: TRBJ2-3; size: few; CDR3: CASSRGSRPDTQYF; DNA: TGTGCCAGCAGTCGGGGCTCACGCCCAGATACGCAGTATTTT
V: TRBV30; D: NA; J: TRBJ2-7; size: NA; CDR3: CAWTLGLTAGEQYF; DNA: TGTGCCTGGACGTTGGGCTTAACGGCGGGGGAGCAGTACTTC
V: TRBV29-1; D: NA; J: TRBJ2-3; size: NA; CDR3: CSVEETAVATQYF; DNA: TGCAGCGTTGAAGAGACAGCGGTGGCTACGCAGTATTTT
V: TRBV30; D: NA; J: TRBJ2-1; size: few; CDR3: CAWSDWVHNEQFF; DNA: TGTGCCTGGAGTGACTGGGTCCACAATGAGCAGTTCTTC
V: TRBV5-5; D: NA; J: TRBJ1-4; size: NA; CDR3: CASSSLATNEKLFF; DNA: TGTGCCAGCAGCTCCCTTGCAACTAATGAAAAACTGTTTTTT
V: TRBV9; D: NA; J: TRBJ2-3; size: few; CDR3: CASSVVEGRTDTQYF; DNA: TGTGCCAGCAGCGTAGTGGAAGGGCGCACAGATACGCAGTATTTT
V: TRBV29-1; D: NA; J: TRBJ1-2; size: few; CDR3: CSVEYQALGGYTF; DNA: TGCAGCGTTGAGTATCAGGCGCTGGGAGGCTACACCTTC